Each of the 12 T cell receptor beta chains below was sequenced from the same sample in a study of CD8 T cells in ankylosing spondylitis. Study-level results: For ankylosing spondylitis blood, a TCR beta motif of 7 to 9 highly homologous variants appeared characteristic.

For these receptors, no antigen is known. TCRdb re-analysed the 5' RACE reads in MiXCR, keeping a single row per CDR3 protein. The profile covers approximately 540,000 distinct CDR3 sequences, with roughly 13% appearing a single time and over 6.5% taken by the ten largest. Sequencing was performed on blood, either unsorted or a sorted T cell fraction (not recorded which). The receptors originated from a male donor with ankylosing spondylitis.

This clonotype came up a few times. The rearrangement joins TRBV5-1 to TRBJ2-7; 8 bases are shared with TRBD2. V was pared by 6 bases and J by 5 bases, with 10 bases of the junction left unmatched. In germline, CDR1 is SGHRS, CDR2 YFSETQ. The CDR3 sequence is 14 residues long. The CDR3 spells CASTGGSGTHEQYF. DNA of the CDR3: TGCGCCAGCACGGGAGGTAGCGGGACCCACGAGCAGTACTTC.

This clonotype was detected many times. The rearrangement uses TRBV10-3 and TRBJ1-2; 8 bases align to TRBD1. CDR3 size: 11 residues. V trimming: 8 bases; J trimming: 8 bases; junction bases outside the gene matches: 4. CDR1 and CDR2 (germline): ENHRY, SYGVKD. The CDR3, as DNA: TGTGCCATCGGACAGGGTGCGGGCTACACCTTC. Amino acids: CAIGQGAGYTF.

The V call is TRBV7-2, the J call TRBJ2-3, with 11 bases aligning to TRBD2. The CDR3 length is 16 residues. Germline lookup yields CDR1 SGHTA and CDR2 FQGNSA. J gave up 4 bases and V 0 bases, and 3 bases lay outside the gene matches. The CDR3: CASSLAIAGGPDTQYF. The CDR3 nucleotides are TGTGCCAGCAGCTTAGCAATAGCGGGAGGGCCAGATACGCAGTATTTT.

The rearrangement uses TRBV5-1 and TRBJ1-1; D possibly corresponds to TRBD1 (6 bases). The CDR3 contains 14 residues. In germline, CDR1 is SGHRS, CDR2 YFSETQ. Trimming removed 2 bases at V and 2 bases at J, with 10 bases between. CDR3: CASSLRTDNTEAFF. DNA for the CDR3: TGCGCCAGCAGCTTACGGACAGACAACACTGAAGCTTTCTTT.

This clonotype was seen only a few times. The chain carries TRBV29-1 and TRBJ2-1; maybe TRBD2 (6 bases). V lost 5 bases to trimming and J lost 0 bases, with 11 bases between them. In germline, CDR1 is SQVTM, CDR2 ANQGSEA. The CDR3 loop spans 14 amino acids. CDR3 amino acids: CSVSGGSSYNEQFF. Written as DNA, the CDR3 is TGCAGCGTTTCCGGGGGAAGCTCCTACAATGAGCAGTTCTTC.

This clonotype was seen ten or more times. The chain carries TRBV10-2 and TRBJ2-1; D possibly uses TRBD1 or TRBD2 (5 bases each). Germline-derived CDR1 and CDR2 are WSHSY and SAAADI. V dropped 8 bases and J dropped 8 bases, with 13 bases sitting between them. The CDR3 length is 12 residues. The CDR3 DNA follows: TGCGCCAGCGTAGGGGAGTATGATGAGCAGTTCTTC. This encodes CASVGEYDEQFF.

At least ten counts were recorded for this clonotype. The chain couples TRBV7-2 to TRBJ1-3; D not certain. The CDR3 has 15 amino acids. Trimming took off 1 base at V and 0 bases at J, with 7 bases between the two ends. Germline-derived CDR1 and CDR2 are SGHTA and FQGNSA. In nucleotides, the CDR3 is TGTGCCAGCAGCTTAGTGACAAACTCTGGAAACACCATATATTTT. As protein: CASSLVTNSGNTIYF. Filled out from reference TRBV7-2 and TRBJ1-3, the complete variable domain reads GAGVSQSPSNKVTEKGKDVELRCDPISGHTALYWYRQSLGQGLEFLIYFQGNSAPDKSGLPSDRFSAERTGGSVSTLTIQRTQQEDSAVYLCASSLVTNSGNTIYFGEGSWLTVV.

This clonotype was recorded at least ten times. The junction and the germline gene differ at one end; a read error may be behind it. The rearrangement uses TRBV5-6 and TRBJ2-2; TRBD2 matches 10 bases. This CDR3 spans 14 amino acids. CDR1 is SGHDT, CDR2 YYEEEE, per germline. The CDR3 nucleotides read TGCGCCAGCAGCTTGGGGACTAGCGCCGGGGAGCTGTTTTTT. Its protein is CASSLGTSAGELFF.

In its sample, this clonotype was seen many times. CDR3 nucleotides: TGTGCCACCAGTGACCCACCAGGGACCGAAGCTTTCTTT. Translation: CATSDPPGTEAFF. The chain has TRBV24-1 and TRBJ1-1; D may be TRBD1 (5 bases). CDR3 length: 13 amino acids. V was cut by 4 bases and J by 8 bases, with 13 bases left in between. The germline gives CDR1 KGHDR, CDR2 SFDVKD.

This clonotype has a count of ten or more. The chain uses TRBV6-5 and TRBJ2-2, with D tentatively TRBD2 (6 bases). V gave up 4 bases and J gave up 3 bases, with 15 bases separating them. The CDR3 totals 16 residues. Germline V gene sequence: CDR1 MNHEY, CDR2 SVGAGI. CDR3 loop: CASSSGGSLDTGELFF. CDR3 nucleotides: TGTGCCAGCAGTTCCGGGGGATCCTTAGACACCGGGGAGCTGTTTTTT.

This sequence joins TRBV24-1 and TRBJ2-5; D could derive from TRBD1 or TRBD2 (5 bases each). The CDR3 totals 13 residues. The V gene's germline CDR1 is KGHDR and CDR2 SFDVKD. V was clipped by 3 bases and J by 4 bases, with 8 bases between them. The CDR3 is CATSDGGPETQYF. CDR3 nucleotides: TGTGCCACCAGTGATGGGGGACCAGAGACCCAGTACTTC.

This clonotype was observed a handful of times. The rearrangement joins TRBV11-2 to TRBJ2-7; D gene unclear. CDR1 and CDR2 (germline): SGHAT, FQNNGV. V was clipped by 2 bases and J by 0 bases, with 5 bases between them. The CDR3 extends over 13 amino acids. The CDR3: CASSLPYSYEQYV. The CDR3 DNA follows: TGTGCCAGCAGCTTACCTTACTCCTACGAGCAGTACGTC.